The 21 T cell receptor beta chains below were found in one sample sequenced in a study of shared clonotypes between healthy human individuals. Repertoires were generated with immunoSEQ multiplex PCR, while TCRdb's copy carries only in-frame clones and drops some. The sample consists of approximately 340,000 clones, around four fifths of them appearing once. Input material: memory CD4+ T cells sorted from blood. As for subset: CD45RA-negative fraction. The source is a man younger than 40 in good health.

This chain uses TRBV4-3 with TRBJ2-3; 9 bases fit TRBD2. This CDR3 spans 16 amino acids. In germline, CDR1 is LGHNA, CDR2 YSLEER. The V gene end was trimmed by 1 base and the J gene end by 6 bases; junction bases not matched to a gene: 8. The CDR3 loop reads CASSQARAGGRDTQYF. The CDR3 DNA reads TGCGCCAGCAGCCAAGCTCGAGCGGGAGGACGGGATACGCAGTATTTT.

The rearrangement links TRBV5-4 to TRBJ1-2, with 10 bases identical to TRBD1. Germline V gene data show CDR1 as SGHNT and CDR2 as YYREEE (reference sequence). V lost 4 bases, J lost 4 bases, and 4 bases stayed unmatched. The CDR3 covers 14 residues. The CDR3 bases are TGTGCCAGCAGCAAAGACAGGGGGCCCTATGGCTACACCTTC. It translates to CASSKDRGPYGYTF.

The chain has TRBV28 and TRBJ1-4, with TRBD1 identical over 8 bases. CDR1 and CDR2 (germline): MDHEN, SYDVKM. V lost 3 bases, J lost 6 bases, and 18 bases stayed unmatched. The CDR3 covers 19 residues. The CDR3 sequence: CASSLGPDRGGQRHEKLFF. The CDR3 region has the DNA TGTGCCAGCAGTTTGGGGCCCGACAGGGGCGGTCAACGACATGAAAAACTGTTTTTT.

This clone was seen just once. This rearrangement joins TRBV5-4 to TRBJ2-5; maybe TRBD2 (6 bases). V shed 4 bases and J shed 2 bases, with 12 bases lying between them. The germline V gene has CDR1 SGHNT and CDR2 YYREEE (reference sequence). This CDR3 has 14 amino acids. The CDR3 DNA is TGTGCCAGCAGCCAGCGGGCATCTCAAGAGACCCAGTACTTC. Translation: CASSQRASQETQYF. Full variable domain (outside the CDR3, taken from reference TRBV5-4 and TRBJ2-5): ETGVTQSPTHLIKTRGQQVTLRCSSQSGHNTVSWYQQALGQGPQFIFQYYREEENGRGNFPPRFSGLQFPNYSSELNVNALELDDSALYLCASSQRASQETQYFGPGTRLLVL.

A note on this clone: Within the sample, other DNA sequences also encode this same CDR3. This chain connects TRBV2 to TRBJ1-2; unclear D gene. The V end lost 6 bases, the J end lost 5 bases, and 16 bases lay between the germline ends. CDR1 and CDR2 from the germline V gene are SNHLY and FYNNEI. The CDR3 spans 14 residues. This CDR3 is CASSGDTANYGYTF. DNA for the CDR3: TGTGCCAGCAGCGGAGACACAGCGAATTATGGCTACACCTTC.

The sample holds one count of this clone. This sequence joins TRBV18 and TRBJ2-2; the D gene is possibly TRBD1 (6 bases). The CDR3 spans 17 residues. The V end lost 3 bases, the J end lost 7 bases, and 21 bases lay between the germline ends. The V gene's germline CDR1 is KGHSH and CDR2 LQKENI. For the CDR3, the DNA is TGTGCCAGCTCACCGTCCCTTGCAGGGGCTGTCGGCGGGGAGCTGTTTTTT. Protein sequence: CASSPSLAGAVGGELFF. The whole variable domain, remainder taken from reference TRBV18 and TRBJ2-2, is NAGVMQNPRHLVRRRGQEARLRCSPMKGHSHVYWYRQLPEEGLKFMVYLQKENIIDESGMPKERFSAEFPKEGPSILRIQQVVRGDSAAYFCASSPSLAGAVGGELFFGEGSRLTVL.

Concerning this clone: A far larger clone differs by one base, so this is likely a read error. At the DNA level, this CDR3 is encoded by other sequences in the same sample as well. The gene calls are TRBV9 and TRBJ2-1; unclear D gene. Trimming removed 0 bases at V and 3 bases at J, with 1 base between. The CDR3 is made up of 12 amino acids. Germline lookup yields CDR1 SGDLS and CDR2 YYNGEE. CDR3 sequence (DNA): TGTGCCAGCAGCGTAGGCTACAATGAGCAGTTCTTC. As protein: CASSVGYNEQFF. The full variable domain, rest sourced from reference TRBV9 and TRBJ2-1, is DSGVTQTPKHLITATGQRVTLRCSPRSGDLSVYWYQQSLDQGLQFLIQYYNGEERAKGNILERFSAQQFPDLHSELNLSSLELGDSALYFCASSVGYNEQFFGPGTRLTVL.

Turning to this clone: Other DNA sequences from this sample encode an identical CDR3 as well. V and J are TRBV28 and TRBJ2-7; D is perhaps TRBD1 (6 bases). Trimming cost V 6 bases and J 2 bases, with 14 bases left between them. Germline values: CDR1 MDHEN, CDR2 SYDVKM. The CDR3 has 14 amino acids. As DNA, the CDR3 is TGTGCCAGCAGACCGACAGGATCCCCCTACGAGCAGTACTTC. Translated, it gives CASRPTGSPYEQYF.

This clone was recorded at least ten times. V gene TRBV10-3 combines with J gene TRBJ2-3; 8 bases map to TRBD2. Trimming cost V 8 bases and J 3 bases; bases outside gene matches: 1. Germline V CDR1 and CDR2: ENHRY, SYGVKD. CDR3 length: 12 amino acids. CDR3 residues: CAIASGTDTQYF. The CDR3 bases are TGTGCCATCGCTAGCGGGACAGATACGCAGTATTTT.

This clone was detected once. The genes are TRBV19 and TRBJ1-2; D uncertain. V lost 4 bases to trimming and J lost 6 bases, with 3 bases between them. This CDR3 region has 10 residues. Germline CDR1 is LNHDA and CDR2 is SQIVND (reference sequence). The CDR3 spells CASSTDGYTF. The CDR3 DNA reads as TGTGCCAGTAGTACGGATGGCTACACCTTC.

The chain employs TRBV28 and TRBJ2-1; D is tentatively TRBD1 or TRBD2 (5 bases each). V was shortened by 6 bases and J by 0 bases, with 18 bases between the two germline ends. Germline CDR1 and CDR2: MDHEN and SYDVKM. The CDR3 runs to 17 residues. The CDR3 coding sequence is TGTGCCAGCAGCCCAACCGGGACCATTCCCTCCTACAATGAGCAGTTCTTC. Translation: CASSPTGTIPSYNEQFF.

The J gene is TRBJ2-7, the V gene TRBV11-2, with a possible D match to TRBD1 (5 bases). The CDR3 is made up of 15 amino acids. V shed 3 bases and J shed 2 bases, with 14 bases lying between them. Germline V gene sequence: CDR1 SGHAT, CDR2 FQNNGV. CDR3 bases: TGTGCCAGCAGCTTGGCCGATAGGGGAACCTACGAGCAGTACTTC. This translates into CASSLADRGTYEQYF.

The V call is TRBV19, the J call TRBJ1-4; D is possibly TRBD1 (6 bases). The CDR3 consists of 16 residues. Germline V gene data show CDR1 as LNHDA and CDR2 as SQIVND (reference sequence). Trimming shortened V by 7 bases and J by 6 bases, and 21 bases separated the two germline ends. DNA of the CDR3: TGTGCCAGTACCATGCCCCCACAGGGTAGGTATGAAAAACTGTTTTTT. Its protein product is CASTMPPQGRYEKLFF.

The V call is TRBV5-4, the J call TRBJ2-3; the match to TRBD2 covers 7 bases. This CDR3 has 15 amino acids. V dropped 0 bases and J dropped 2; count of bases not matched to a gene: 3. The germline V gene has CDR1 SGHNT and CDR2 YYREEE (reference sequence). The CDR3 bases are TGTGCCAGCAGCTTGGAGCGGGAACCCACAGATACGCAGTATTTT. Its protein is CASSLEREPTDTQYF. Using reference TRBV5-4 and TRBJ2-3 for the parts outside the CDR3, the full variable domain is ETGVTQSPTHLIKTRGQQVTLRCSSQSGHNTVSWYQQALGQGPQFIFQYYREEENGRGNFPPRFSGLQFPNYSSELNVNALELDDSALYLCASSLEREPTDTQYFGPGTRLTVL.

The chain is built from TRBV7-9 and TRBJ2-1; tentative D call: TRBD1 (6 bases). V was cut by 3 bases and J by 10 bases, with 13 bases left in between. CDR1 and CDR2 (germline): SEHNR, FQNEAQ (reference sequence). CDR3 length: 13 residues. Here the CDR3 reads CASSFPRDTEQFF. CDR3 nucleotides: TGTGCCAGCAGCTTCCCCCGGGACACAGAGCAGTTCTTC.

The rearrangement links TRBV21-1 to TRBJ1-2; the table's D call of TRBD1 was not tested on the DNA. TRBV21-1 constitutes a pseudogene. The CDR3 consists of 14 residues. DNA of the CDR3: TGTGCCAGCAGCAAAGCCGTGGACAGTTTTGGCTACACCTTC. Translating it yields CASSKAVDSFGYTF.

This clone has a single count. V and J are TRBV5-1 and TRBJ2-2, with D hard to call. The V end lost 0 bases, the J end lost 1 base, and 7 bases lay between the germline ends. Germline V CDR1 and CDR2: SGHRS, YFSETQ. The CDR3 consists of 15 residues. The CDR3 sequence is CASSLGDGNTGELFF. CDR3 bases: TGCGCCAGCAGCTTGGGTGACGGGAACACCGGGGAGCTGTTTTTT. The entire variable domain, with the rest obtained from reference TRBV5-1 and TRBJ2-2, is as follows: KAGVTQTPRYLIKTRGQQVTLSCSPISGHRSVSWYQQTPGQGLQFLFEYFSETQRNKGNFPGRFSGRQFSNSRSEMNVSTLELGDSALYLCASSLGDGNTGELFFGEGSRLTVL.

The J gene is TRBJ1-2, the V gene TRBV30; TRBD1 matches 8 bases. This CDR3 contains 14 residues. The V and J ends lost 0 bases and 5 bases, in that order; junction bases with no gene match: 5. Germline values: CDR1 GTSNPN, CDR2 SVGIG (reference sequence). CDR3 residues: CAWSVGTGGYGYTF. In DNA, the CDR3 is TGTGCCTGGAGTGTAGGGACAGGAGGTTATGGCTACACCTTC.

Comments on this clone: Other DNA sequences in this specimen translate into the identical CDR3. The V and J genes are TRBV7-8 and TRBJ2-1; D could derive from TRBD1 or TRBD2 (5 bases each). From germline, CDR1 is SGHVS and CDR2 FQNEAQ. V was clipped by 4 bases and J by 3 bases, with 10 bases between them. The CDR3 loop spans 14 amino acids. The CDR3 region has the DNA TGTGCCAGCAGCTCGGGACCGAGCTACAATGAGCAGTTCTTC. It encodes CASSSGPSYNEQFF. Full variable domain (missing parts from reference TRBV7-8 and TRBJ2-1): GAGVSQSPRYKVAKRGQDVALRCDPISGHVSLFWYQQALGQGPEFLTYFQNEAQLDKSGLPSDRFFAERPEGSVSTLKIQRTQQEDSAVYLCASSSGPSYNEQFFGPGTRLTVL.

This rearrangement joins TRBV6-5 to TRBJ1-2; no firm D call. V was clipped by 2 bases and J by 4 bases, with 5 bases between them. Germline V gene sequence: CDR1 MNHEY, CDR2 SVGAGI. The CDR3 consists of 12 residues. CDR3: CASSYNSYGYTF. CDR3 in DNA: TGTGCCAGCAGTTACAACAGCTATGGCTACACCTTC.

The rearrangement joins TRBV2 to TRBJ2-2, with D perhaps TRBD1 (6 bases). CDR3 length equals 14 residues. Germline CDR1 is SNHLY and CDR2 is FYNNEI. The V end was cut by 5 bases, the J end by 8 bases, with 15 bases between. The CDR3 spells CASSPTTGIGELFF. In nucleotides, the CDR3 is TGTGCCAGCAGTCCCACGACAGGTATAGGGGAGCTGTTTTTT.